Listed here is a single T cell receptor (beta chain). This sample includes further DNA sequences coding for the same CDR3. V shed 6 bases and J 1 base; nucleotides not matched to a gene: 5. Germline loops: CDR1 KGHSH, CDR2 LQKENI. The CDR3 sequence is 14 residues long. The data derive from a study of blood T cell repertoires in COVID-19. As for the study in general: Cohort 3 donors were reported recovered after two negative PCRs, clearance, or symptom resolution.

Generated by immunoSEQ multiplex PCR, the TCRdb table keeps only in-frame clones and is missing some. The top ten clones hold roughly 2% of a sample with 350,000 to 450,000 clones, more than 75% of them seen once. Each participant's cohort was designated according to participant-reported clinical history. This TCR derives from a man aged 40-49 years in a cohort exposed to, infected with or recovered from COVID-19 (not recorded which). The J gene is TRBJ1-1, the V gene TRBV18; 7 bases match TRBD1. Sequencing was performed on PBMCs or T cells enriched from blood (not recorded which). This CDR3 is CASSPGQQNTEAFF. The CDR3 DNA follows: TGTGCCAGCTCCCCGGGACAGCAGAACACTGAAGCTTTCTTT.